Only one count was recorded for the clone carrying this T cell receptor beta chain. The antigen remains undetermined. The data were produced by immunoSEQ multiplex PCR, yet TCRdb's version contains in-frame clones alone and is incomplete. The data contain 60,000 to 100,000 clones, approximately 95% of them singletons. The CDR3 loop spans 13 amino acids. V was clipped by 7 bases and J by 5 bases, with 15 bases between them. CDR1 MNHEY and CDR2 SVGAGI come from the germline V gene. These data originate in a study of OX40 agonist ivuxolimab in advanced cancers. At the level of the study: Three patients responded partially, comprising one with hepatocellular carcinoma and two with cutaneous melanoma. Study observations and caveats: The antigen specificity of the peripheral T cells (those that were expanded) was not determined.

This specimen consisted of CD4+ or CD8+ T cells sorted from blood, obtained in a trial of the OX40 agonist ivuxolimab. The chain has TRBV6-5 and TRBJ2-7; D is possibly TRBD1 (6 bases). The source is an adult with an advanced solid tumor such as melanoma, head and neck, liver or kidney cancer. In DNA form, the CDR3 reads TGTGCCAGCACCCACAGGGAGAGGAACGAGCAGTACTTC. This codes for CASTHRERNEQYF.